The clone carrying this T cell receptor (beta chain) was seen repeatedly, ten times or more. These data come from a study of early T cells in non-severe SARS-CoV-2 infection. Study-level information: With bulk RNA from unsorted whole blood as input, sequencing yielded unpaired chains.

TCRdb re-analysed the 5' RACE reads in MiXCR, keeping a single row per CDR3 protein. The table records around 50,000 distinct CDR3 sequences, 6% to 8% of them present only once. CDR1 is WSHSY, CDR2 SAAADI, per germline. V lost 7 bases to trimming and J lost 6 bases; unmatched junction nucleotides: 7. The CDR3 consists of 13 residues. The sequenced sample consisted of whole blood. The receptor comes from an adult who was a healthcare worker with PCR-confirmed SARS-CoV-2 infection or an uninfected control (not recorded which). This sequence joins TRBV10-2 and TRBJ2-3, with TRBD2 identical over 7 bases. The CDR3: CASTRGGLDTQYF. The CDR3 DNA reads as TGCGCCAGCACCCGCGGGGGATTGGATACGCAGTATTTT.